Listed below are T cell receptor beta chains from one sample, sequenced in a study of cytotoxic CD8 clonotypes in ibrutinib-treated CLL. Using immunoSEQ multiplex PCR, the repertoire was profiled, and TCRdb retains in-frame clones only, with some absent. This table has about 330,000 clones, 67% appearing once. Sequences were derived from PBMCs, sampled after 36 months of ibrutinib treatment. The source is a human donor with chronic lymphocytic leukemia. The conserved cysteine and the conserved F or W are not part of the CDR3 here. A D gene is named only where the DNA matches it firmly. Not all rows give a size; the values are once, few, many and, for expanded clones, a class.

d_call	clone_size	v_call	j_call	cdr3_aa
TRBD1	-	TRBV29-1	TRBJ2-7	SVEGAGRHEQY
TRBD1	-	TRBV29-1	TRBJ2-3	SVERGGQWAQY
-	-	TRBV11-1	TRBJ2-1	ASSLAIGWDEQF
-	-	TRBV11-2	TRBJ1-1	ASSFDGGTTEAF
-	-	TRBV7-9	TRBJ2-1	ASSFWEDEAGF
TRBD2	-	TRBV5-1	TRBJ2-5	ASSSGTSGRETQY
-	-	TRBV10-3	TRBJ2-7	AISPRAYEQY
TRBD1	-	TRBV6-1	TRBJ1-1	ASSERQGWTEAF
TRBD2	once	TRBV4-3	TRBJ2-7	ASSPQERDIGEQY
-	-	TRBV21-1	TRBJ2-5	ASTCPGWGETQY
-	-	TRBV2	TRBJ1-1	ASSGGSYTEAF
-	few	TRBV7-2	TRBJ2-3	ASSLGGPTDTQY
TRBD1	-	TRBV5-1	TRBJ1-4	ASPGQGHEKLF